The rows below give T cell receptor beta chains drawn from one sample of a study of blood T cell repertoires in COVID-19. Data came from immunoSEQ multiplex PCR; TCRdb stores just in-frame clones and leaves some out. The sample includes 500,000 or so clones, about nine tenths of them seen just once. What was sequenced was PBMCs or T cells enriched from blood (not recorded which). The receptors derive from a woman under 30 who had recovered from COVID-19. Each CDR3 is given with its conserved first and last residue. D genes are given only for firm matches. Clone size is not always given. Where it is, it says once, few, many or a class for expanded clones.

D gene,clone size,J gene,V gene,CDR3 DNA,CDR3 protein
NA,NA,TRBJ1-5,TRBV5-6,TGTGCCAGCAGCCGCGACGGGGGGAGTCAGCCCCAGCATTTT,CASSRDGGSQPQHF
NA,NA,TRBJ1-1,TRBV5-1,TGCGCCAGCAGCTTGGAGGTGGAGGGGTTTAAAGCTTTCTTT,CASSLEVEGFKAFF
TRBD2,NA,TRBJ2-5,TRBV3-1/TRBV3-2,TGTGCCAGCAGCCCTGGTTCGGGGGGGCCTTGGGAGACCCAGTACTTC,CASSPGSGGPWETQYF
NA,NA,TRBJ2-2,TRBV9,TGTGCCAGCAGCTCCACGTCAGGGGCCGGGGAGCTGTTTTTT,CASSSTSGAGELFF
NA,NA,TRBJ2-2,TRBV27,TGTGCCAGCAGTTTATCGACAGGTACCGGGGAGCTGTTTTTT,CASSLSTGTGELFF
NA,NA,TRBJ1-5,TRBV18,TGTGCCAGCTCACCGGGGCTCAATCAGCCCCAGCATTTT,CASSPGLNQPQHF
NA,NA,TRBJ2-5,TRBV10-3,TGTGCCATCAGTGCCGGAGAGGGGGAAGAGACCCAGTACTTC,CAISAGEGEETQYF
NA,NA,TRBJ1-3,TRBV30,TGTGCCTGGAGTGTAGACTCCTCGCGGGGAAACACCATATATTTT,CAWSVDSSRGNTIYF
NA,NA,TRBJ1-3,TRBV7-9,TGTGCCAGCAGCTTAGTAATAAACACCATATATTTT,CASSLVINTIYF
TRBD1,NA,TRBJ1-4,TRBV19,TGTGCCAGCCGGGACAGGGCTCAAAATGAAAAACTGTTTTTT,CASRDRAQNEKLFF
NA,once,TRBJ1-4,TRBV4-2,TGTGCCAGCAGCCAAGAGAGCTTGGATGAAAAACTGTTTTTT,CASSQESLDEKLFF
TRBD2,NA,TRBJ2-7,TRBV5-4,TGTGCCAGCAGCCCAACCCACGGGGGGGGCGAGCAGTACTTC,CASSPTHGGGEQYF
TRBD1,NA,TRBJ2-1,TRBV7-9,TGTGCCAGCAGTTTCGCGGACAGGGGTAACAATGAGCAGTTCTTC,CASSFADRGNNEQFF
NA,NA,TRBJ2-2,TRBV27,TGTGCCAGCAGTCAGGGGCCTGGCACCGGGGAGCTGTTTTTT,CASSQGPGTGELFF
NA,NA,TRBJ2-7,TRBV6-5,TGTGCCAGCAGTTACGAGGGCACCTACGAGCAGTACTTC,CASSYEGTYEQYF
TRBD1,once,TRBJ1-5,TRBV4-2,TGTGCCAGCAGCCAGACAGGGGCGGGAAATCAGCCCCAGCATTTT,CASSQTGAGNQPQHF
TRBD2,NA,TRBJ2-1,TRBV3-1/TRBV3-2,TGTGCCAGCAGCCAAATAGCGGGCGGGACCTACAATGAGCAGTTCTTC,CASSQIAGGTYNEQFF
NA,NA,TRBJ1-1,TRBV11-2,TGTGCCAGCAGCTTAGTCAGGGGGAACACTGAAGCTTTCTTT,CASSLVRGNTEAFF
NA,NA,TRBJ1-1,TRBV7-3,TGTGCCAGCAGTTCCTCCTCCGGCACTGAAGCTTTCTTT,CASSSSSGTEAFF
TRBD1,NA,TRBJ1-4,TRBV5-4,TGTGCCAGCAGCCGGACAGGGGAGAGTGAAAAACTGTTTTTT,CASSRTGESEKLFF
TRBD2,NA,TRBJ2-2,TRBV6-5,TGTGCCAGTTCGCTTTCGCGGGGGGCCGGGGAGCTGTTTTTT,CASSLSRGAGELFF
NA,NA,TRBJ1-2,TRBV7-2,TGTGCCAGCAGCTCACCAGGGGTCCCTTCTGGGACCTTC,CASSSPGVPSGTF
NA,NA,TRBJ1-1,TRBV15,TGTGCCACCAGCAGAGTAGATCCGTTTGAAGCTTTCTTT,CATSRVDPFEAFF
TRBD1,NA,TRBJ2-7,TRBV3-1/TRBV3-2,TGTGCCAGCAGGCCCGGGACAGGGGGCGAGCAGTACTTC,CASRPGTGGEQYF
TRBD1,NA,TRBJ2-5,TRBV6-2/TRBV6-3,TGTGCCAGCAGTTACCCACAGGGGGCTGTGGACCAAGAGACCCAGTACTTC,CASSYPQGAVDQETQYF
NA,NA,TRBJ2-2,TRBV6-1,TGTGCCAGCAGTGAACCAGGGCTCACCGGGGAGCTGTTTTTT,CASSEPGLTGELFF
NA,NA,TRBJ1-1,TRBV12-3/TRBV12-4,TGTGCCAGCTATTCGGAGACCTACACTGAAGCTTTCTTT,CASYSETYTEAFF
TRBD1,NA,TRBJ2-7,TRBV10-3,TGTGCCATCGGGGACAGGGTGGCGGGGGAGCAGTACTTC,CAIGDRVAGEQYF
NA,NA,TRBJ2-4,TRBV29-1,TGCAGCGTCACATACAGGGACCTGTACAACATTCAGTACTTC,CSVTYRDLYNIQYF
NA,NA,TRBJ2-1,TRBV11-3,TGTGCCAGCAGCTTTGCGGGCGGGTCGGCCTACAATGAGCAGTTCTTC,CASSFAGGSAYNEQFF
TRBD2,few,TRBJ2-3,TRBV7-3,TGTGCCAGCAGCTTGACTAGCGGGGGGGCCGCAGATACGCAGTATTTT,CASSLTSGGAADTQYF
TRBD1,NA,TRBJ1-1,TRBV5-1,TGCGCCAGCACCCCGACAGGGGGCATATCGGCTGAAGCTTTCTTT,CASTPTGGISAEAFF
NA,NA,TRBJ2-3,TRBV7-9,TGTGCCAGCAGCTCTTCCACAGATACGCAGTATTTT,CASSSSTDTQYF
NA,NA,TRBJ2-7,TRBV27,TGTGCCAGCGCCTCCTTCGGGGGAGAGCAGTACTTC,CASASFGGEQYF
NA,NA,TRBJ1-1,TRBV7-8,TGTGCCAGCAGCTCCGTAGGGGGTGGGACTGAAGCTTTCTTT,CASSSVGGGTEAFF
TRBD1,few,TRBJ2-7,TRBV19,TGTGCCAGTAGTTCGGTCAGGGGGAACGAGCAGTACTTC,CASSSVRGNEQYF
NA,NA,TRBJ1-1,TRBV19,TGTGCCAGTAGCACCCGAGGAGGCACTGAAGCTTTCTTT,CASSTRGGTEAFF
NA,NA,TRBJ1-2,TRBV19,TGTGCCAGTAGGATCGGGACGGACAGTCCGGTTCGCGGCGGCTACACCTTC,CASRIGTDSPVRGGYTF
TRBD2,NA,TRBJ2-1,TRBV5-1,TGCGCCAGCAGCTTGGGGACTAGCGGGGGGGCTGAGCAGTTCTTC,CASSLGTSGGAEQFF
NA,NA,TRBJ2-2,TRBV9,TGTGCCAGCAGCCCCTCAGGGATTAACACCGGGGAGCTGTTTTTT,CASSPSGINTGELFF
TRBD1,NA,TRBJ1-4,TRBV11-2,TGTGCCAGCAGCCTCGGACAGGGAGTCTCCGAAAAACTGTTTTTT,CASSLGQGVSEKLFF
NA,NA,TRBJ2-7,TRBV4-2,TGTGCCAGCAGCCAAGATCGCCAGTTCTACGAGCAGTACTTC,CASSQDRQFYEQYF